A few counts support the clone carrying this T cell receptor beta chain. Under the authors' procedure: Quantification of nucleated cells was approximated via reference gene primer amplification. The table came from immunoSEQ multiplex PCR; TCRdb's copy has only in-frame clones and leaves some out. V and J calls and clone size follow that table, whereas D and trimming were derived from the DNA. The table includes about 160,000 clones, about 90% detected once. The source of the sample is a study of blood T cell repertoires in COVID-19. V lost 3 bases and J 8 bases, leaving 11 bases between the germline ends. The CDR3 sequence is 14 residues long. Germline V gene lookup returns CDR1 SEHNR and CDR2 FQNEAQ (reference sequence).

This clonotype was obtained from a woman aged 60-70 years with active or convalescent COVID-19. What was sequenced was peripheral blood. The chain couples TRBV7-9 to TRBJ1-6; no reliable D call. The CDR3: CASSFGETDSPLHF. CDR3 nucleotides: TGTGCCAGCAGCTTCGGAGAAACCGATTCACCCCTCCACTTT.